This TCR beta chain was obtained from a study of blood T cell repertoires in COVID-19. Study overall: Samples taken during acute and convalescent COVID-19 were collected in the United States, Italy and Spain. Nucleic acid was either cDNA or gDNA, and it came from T cells, B-cell-depleted T cells, or PBMCs.

In the original analysis: Reference gene primer amplification in the assay estimated nucleated cell counts. Measured with immunoSEQ multiplex PCR; TCRdb has only the in-frame clones, and not every one. V, J and clone size are those of that table, while D and trimming were read from the DNA. The table has fewer than 150,000 clones, 70% to 90% seen once. Germline CDR1 and CDR2: LGHDT and YNNKEL (reference sequence). The ends were cut back, 11 bases at V and 2 bases at J, with 15 bases in the middle. This CDR3 is built from 14 residues. This clone was observed once. Sequencing was performed on peripheral blood. The J gene is TRBJ2-2, the V gene TRBV3-1 (or the pseudogene TRBV3-2), with a possible D match to TRBD2 (6 bases). The clonotype was recovered from a human donor in a cohort sampled during active COVID-19. Here the CDR3 DNA reads TGTGCCGCGGGCCAGGGACTCAACACCGGGGAGCTGTTTTTT. The encoded protein is CAAGQGLNTGELFF.